This entry features one TCR beta chain sequence. As yet, its antigen is unknown. No cell sorting was done before RNA was extracted from the tissue. More than 3 cm separated this lung sample from the edge of the tumor. This entry comes from a study of tumor and adjacent non-tumor tissue in lung cancer. At the level of the study: Stage I to III disease affected about nine men and a handful of women aged roughly 31 to 76. Samples averaged about 3.8 million productive TCRbeta reads each. Overall study findings and caveats: In normal lung, the top 100 clones were significantly more dominant than in tumor. Compared with tumor, normal lung showed significantly lower TCR diversity.

CDR3 length equals 14 residues. Trimming cost V 4 bases and J 4 bases, with 14 bases left between them. From germline, CDR1 is SGHAT and CDR2 FQDESV (reference sequence). Three rounds of nested PCR, following a modified ARM-PCR protocol, produced the TCRbeta library. TCRdb re-derived calls from the multiplex PCR reads in MiXCR, one entry per CDR3 protein. The profile shows 90,000 to 120,000 distinct CDR3 sequences, 60% to 80% of them singletons. The receptor was derived from a man aged 25 to 40 with non-small cell lung cancer. Material: distant non-tumor lung tissue. The chain has TRBV11-1 and TRBJ2-7, with a possible D match to TRBD2 (5 bases). CDR3: CASSSSGNHYEQYF. For the CDR3, the DNA is TGTGCCAGCAGCTCCTCGGGAAATCATTACGAGCAGTACTTC.